This TCR beta chain was identified in a study of T cell responses to AZD1222 COVID-19 vaccine. General study findings and limits: Two AZD1222 doses significantly raised spike-specific TCR breadth and depth over controls. The donor cohort was predominantly white British with a female majority, and clonal diversity may have been underestimated. Seropositive AZD1222 recipients at baseline numbered only five or six. Spike-wide coverage was observed for vaccine-associated CD4 TCRs, with dominant responses at 160-218 and 743-854.

Sequencing was performed with immunoSEQ multiplex PCR; in TCRdb, only in-frame clones are kept and a portion is missing. In the table there are around 130,000 clones, roughly 92% of which are singletons. Points on this clone: Its specificity is not known.

Germline V gene data show CDR1 as MNHEY and CDR2 as SVGAGI. The CDR3 is 15 amino acids. The V gene lost 5 bases and the J gene lost 1 base, with 11 bases spanning the gap. The chain employs TRBV6-5 and TRBJ2-2; D may be TRBD1 (6 bases). The source material was peripheral blood, sampled 28 days after the second AZD1222 dose. The receptor's source is an adult who received the AZD1222 COVID-19 vaccine. The chain's CDR3 is CASSRTGWNTGELFF. DNA for the CDR3: TGTGCCAGCAGTCGAACAGGGTGGAACACCGGGGAGCTGTTTTTT.